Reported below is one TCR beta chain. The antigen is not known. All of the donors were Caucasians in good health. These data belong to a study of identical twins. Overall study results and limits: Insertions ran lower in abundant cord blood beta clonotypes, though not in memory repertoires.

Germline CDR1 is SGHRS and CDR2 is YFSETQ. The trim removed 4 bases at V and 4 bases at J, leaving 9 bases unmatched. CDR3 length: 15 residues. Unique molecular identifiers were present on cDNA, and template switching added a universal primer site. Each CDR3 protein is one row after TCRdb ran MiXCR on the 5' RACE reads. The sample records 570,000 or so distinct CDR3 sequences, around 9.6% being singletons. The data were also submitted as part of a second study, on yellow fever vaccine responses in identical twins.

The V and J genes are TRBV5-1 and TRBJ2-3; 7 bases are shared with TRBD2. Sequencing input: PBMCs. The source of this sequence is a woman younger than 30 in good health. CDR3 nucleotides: TGCGCCAGCAGCCGGGGGGACCGCTCCGCAGATACGCAGTATTTT. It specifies CASSRGDRSADTQYF.